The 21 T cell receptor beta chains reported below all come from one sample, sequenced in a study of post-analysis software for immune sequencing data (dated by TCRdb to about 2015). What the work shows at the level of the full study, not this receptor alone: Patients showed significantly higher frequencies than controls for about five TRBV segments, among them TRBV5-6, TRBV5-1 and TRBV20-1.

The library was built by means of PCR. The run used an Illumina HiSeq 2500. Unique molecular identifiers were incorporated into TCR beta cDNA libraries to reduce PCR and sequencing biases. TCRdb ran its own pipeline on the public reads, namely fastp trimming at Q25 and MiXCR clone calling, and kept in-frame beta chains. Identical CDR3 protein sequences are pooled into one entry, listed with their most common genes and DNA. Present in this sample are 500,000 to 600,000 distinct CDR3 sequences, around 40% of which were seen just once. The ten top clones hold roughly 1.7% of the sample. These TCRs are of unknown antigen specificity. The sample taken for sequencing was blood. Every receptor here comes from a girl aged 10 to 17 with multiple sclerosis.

Written as DNA, the CDR3 is TGTGCCAGCAGTTCCCCGGGACGGCCCTATGGCTACACCTTC. It is translated as CASSSPGRPYGYTF. This chain links TRBV6-7 with TRBJ1-2; the D gene is possibly TRBD1 (5 bases). TRBV6-7 is marked as an open reading frame, function uncertain. The CDR3 has 14 amino acids. The germline V and J ends were trimmed by 4 bases and 4 bases, with 13 bases remaining between them.

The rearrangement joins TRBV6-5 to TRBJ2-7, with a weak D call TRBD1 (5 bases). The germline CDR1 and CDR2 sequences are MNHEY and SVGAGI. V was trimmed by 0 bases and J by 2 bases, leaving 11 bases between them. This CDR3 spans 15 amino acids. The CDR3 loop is CASSYSGHLTYEQYF. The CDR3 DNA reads TGTGCCAGCAGTTACTCGGGGCACCTCACCTACGAGCAGTACTTC.

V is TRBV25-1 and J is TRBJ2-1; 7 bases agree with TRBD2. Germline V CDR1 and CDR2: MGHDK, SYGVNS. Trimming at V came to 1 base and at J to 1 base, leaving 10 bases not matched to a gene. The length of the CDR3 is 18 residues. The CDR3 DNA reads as TGTGCCAGCAGTGAATGGGGGTACCGGGGACTATCCTACAATGAGCAGTTCTTC. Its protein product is CASSEWGYRGLSYNEQFF.

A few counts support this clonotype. CDR3 sequence: CSATYSKGFYEQYF. CDR3 nucleotide sequence: TGCAGTGCCACATACTCTAAAGGGTTCTACGAGCAGTACTTC. The chain combines TRBV20-1 with TRBJ2-4; D is undetermined. The J call is doubtful: the DNA matches TRBJ2-7 better. Germline-derived CDR1 and CDR2 are DFQATT and SNEGSKA (reference sequence). The length of the CDR3 is 14 residues.

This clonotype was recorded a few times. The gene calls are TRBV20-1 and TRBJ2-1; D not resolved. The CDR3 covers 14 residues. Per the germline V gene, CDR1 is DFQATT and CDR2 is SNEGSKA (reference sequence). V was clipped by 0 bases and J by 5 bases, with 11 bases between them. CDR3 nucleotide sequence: TGCAGTGCTAGAGATGACTCCCGAAACAATGAGCAGTTCTTC. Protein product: CSARDDSRNNEQFF.

The CDR3 DNA reads TGTGCCAGCAGTTTCCGACAGCATTACAATGAGCAGTTCTTC. This sequence encodes CASSFRQHYNEQFF. This chain links TRBV12-3 or TRBV12-4 with TRBJ2-1, with a possible D match to TRBD1 (5 bases). This CDR3 is 14 amino acids long. V dropped 3 bases and J dropped 4 bases, with 10 bases sitting between them.

CDR3 loop: CAISESNRGSYNEQYF. The DNA of the CDR3 is TGTGCCATCAGTGAATCTAACAGGGGGTCCTACAATGAGCAGTACTTC. The rearrangement uses TRBV10-3 and TRBJ2-7; 8 nucleotides line up with TRBD1. The CDR3 is made up of 16 amino acids. The germline CDR1 and CDR2 sequences are ENHRY and SYGVKD. Trimming cost V 3 bases and J 7 bases; bases outside gene matches: 14.

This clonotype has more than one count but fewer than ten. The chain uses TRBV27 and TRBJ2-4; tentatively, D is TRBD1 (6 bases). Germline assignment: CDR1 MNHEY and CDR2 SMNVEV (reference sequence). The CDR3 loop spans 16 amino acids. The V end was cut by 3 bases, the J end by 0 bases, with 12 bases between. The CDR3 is CASSFDRPLAKNIQYF. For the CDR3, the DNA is TGTGCCAGCAGTTTCGACAGGCCGCTAGCCAAAAACATTCAGTACTTC.

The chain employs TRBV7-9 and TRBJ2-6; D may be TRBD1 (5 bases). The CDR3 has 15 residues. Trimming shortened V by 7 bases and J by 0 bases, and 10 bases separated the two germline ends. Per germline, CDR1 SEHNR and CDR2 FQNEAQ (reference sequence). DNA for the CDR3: TGTGCCAGCAAACAGGACCTCTCTGGGGCCAACGTCCTGACTTTC. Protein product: CASKQDLSGANVLTF.

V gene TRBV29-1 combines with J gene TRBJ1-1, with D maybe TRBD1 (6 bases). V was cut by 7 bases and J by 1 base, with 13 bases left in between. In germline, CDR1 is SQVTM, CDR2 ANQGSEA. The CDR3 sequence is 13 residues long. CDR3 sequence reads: CSGSTGSNTEAFF. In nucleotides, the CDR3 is TGCAGCGGCTCCACAGGGTCGAACACTGAAGCTTTCTTT.

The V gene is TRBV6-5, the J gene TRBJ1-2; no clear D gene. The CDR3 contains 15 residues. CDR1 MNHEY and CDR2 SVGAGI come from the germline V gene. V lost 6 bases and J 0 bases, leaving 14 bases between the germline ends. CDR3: CASSPWEGANYGYTF. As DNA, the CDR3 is TGTGCCAGCAGCCCTTGGGAGGGAGCTAACTATGGCTACACCTTC.

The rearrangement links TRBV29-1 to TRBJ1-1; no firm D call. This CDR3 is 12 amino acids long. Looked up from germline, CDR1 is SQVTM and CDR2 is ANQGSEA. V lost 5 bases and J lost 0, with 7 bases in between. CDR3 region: CSVRRMNTEAFF. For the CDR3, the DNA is TGCAGCGTTAGACGGATGAACACTGAAGCTTTCTTT.

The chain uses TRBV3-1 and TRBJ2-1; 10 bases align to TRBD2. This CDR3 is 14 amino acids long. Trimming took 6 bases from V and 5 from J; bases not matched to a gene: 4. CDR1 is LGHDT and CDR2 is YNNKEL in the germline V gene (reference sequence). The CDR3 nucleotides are TGTGCCAGCAGGGTAGCGGGGGGTAACAATGAGCAGTTCTTC. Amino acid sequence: CASRVAGGNNEQFF.

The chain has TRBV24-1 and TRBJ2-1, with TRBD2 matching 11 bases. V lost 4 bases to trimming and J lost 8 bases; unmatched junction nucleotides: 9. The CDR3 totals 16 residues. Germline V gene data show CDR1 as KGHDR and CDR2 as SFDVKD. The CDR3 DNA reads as TGTGCCACCAGTGACGCTACTAGCGGGAGCGTAGATGAGCAGTTCTTC. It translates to CATSDATSGSVDEQFF.

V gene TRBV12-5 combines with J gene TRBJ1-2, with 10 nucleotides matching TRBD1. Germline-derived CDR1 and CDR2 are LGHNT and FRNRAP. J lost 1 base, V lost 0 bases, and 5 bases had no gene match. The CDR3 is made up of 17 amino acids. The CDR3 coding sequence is TGTGCTAGTGGTTTGGTACGGGGACAGGGGCGTAACTATGGCTACACCTTC. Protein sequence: CASGLVRGQGRNYGYTF.

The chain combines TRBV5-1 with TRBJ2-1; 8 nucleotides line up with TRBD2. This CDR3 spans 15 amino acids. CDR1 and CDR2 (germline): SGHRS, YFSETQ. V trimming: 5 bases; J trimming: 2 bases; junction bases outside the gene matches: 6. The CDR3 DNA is TGCGCCAGCAGACGGCCGGGACTAGCCTACAATGAGCAGTTCTTC. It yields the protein CASRRPGLAYNEQFF.

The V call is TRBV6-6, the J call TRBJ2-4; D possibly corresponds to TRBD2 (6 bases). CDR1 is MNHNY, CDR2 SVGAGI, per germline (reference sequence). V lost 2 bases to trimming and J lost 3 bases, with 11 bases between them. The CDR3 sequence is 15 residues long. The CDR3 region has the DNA TGTGCCAGCAGTTACGAGGCCGGGAGCAAAAACATTCAGTACTTC. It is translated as CASSYEAGSKNIQYF.

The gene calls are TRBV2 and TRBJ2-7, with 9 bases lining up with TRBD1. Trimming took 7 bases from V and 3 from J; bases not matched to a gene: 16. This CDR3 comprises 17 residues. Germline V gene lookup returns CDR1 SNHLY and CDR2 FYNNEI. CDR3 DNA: TGTGCCAGCAAGGGACAGGGCTTAAATAAAGGGTACTACGAGCAGTACTTC. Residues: CASKGQGLNKGYYEQYF. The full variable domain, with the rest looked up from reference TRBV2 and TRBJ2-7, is EPEVTQTPSHQVTQMGQEVILRCVPISNHLYFYWYRQILGQKVEFLVSFYNNEISEKSEIFDDQFSVERPDGSNFTLKIRSTKLEDSAMYFCASKGQGLNKGYYEQYFGPGTRLTVT.

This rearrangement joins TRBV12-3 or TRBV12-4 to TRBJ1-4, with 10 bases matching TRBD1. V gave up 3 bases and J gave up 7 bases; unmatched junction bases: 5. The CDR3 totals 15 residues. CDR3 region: CASSFRDRGREKLFF. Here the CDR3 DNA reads TGTGCCAGCAGTTTCCGCGACAGGGGGCGTGAAAAACTGTTTTTT.

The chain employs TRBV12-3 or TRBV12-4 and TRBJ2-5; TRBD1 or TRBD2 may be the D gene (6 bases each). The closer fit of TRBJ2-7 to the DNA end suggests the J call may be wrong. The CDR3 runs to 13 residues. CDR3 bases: TGTGCCAGTGTAGTTTTCGGGGGCGGCGAGCAGTACTTC. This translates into CASVVFGGGEQYF.

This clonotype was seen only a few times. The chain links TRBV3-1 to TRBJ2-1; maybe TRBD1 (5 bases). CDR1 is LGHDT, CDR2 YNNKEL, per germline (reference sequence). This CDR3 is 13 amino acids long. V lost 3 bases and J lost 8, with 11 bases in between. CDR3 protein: CASSQDTGYEQFF. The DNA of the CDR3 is TGTGCCAGCAGCCAGGACACAGGCTATGAGCAGTTCTTC.